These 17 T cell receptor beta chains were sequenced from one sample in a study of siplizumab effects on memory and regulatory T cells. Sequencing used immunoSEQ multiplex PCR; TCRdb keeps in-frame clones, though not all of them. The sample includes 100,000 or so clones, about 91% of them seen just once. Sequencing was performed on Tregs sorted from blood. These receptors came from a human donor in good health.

CDR3 sequence reads: CASSTLTFNDEQFF. In nucleotides, the CDR3 is TGTGCCAGCTCAACCCTAACCTTCAACGATGAGCAGTTCTTC. The chain carries TRBV18 and TRBJ2-1; D call uncertain. V lost 5 bases, J lost 8 bases, and 16 bases lay in between. The CDR3 runs 14 residues. Per germline, CDR1 KGHSH and CDR2 LQKENI.

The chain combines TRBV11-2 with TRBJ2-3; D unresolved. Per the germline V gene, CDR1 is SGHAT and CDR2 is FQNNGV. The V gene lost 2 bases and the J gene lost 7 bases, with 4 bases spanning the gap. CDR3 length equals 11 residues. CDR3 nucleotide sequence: TGTGCCAGCAGCTTATCTTATACGCAGTATTTT. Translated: CASSLSYTQYF. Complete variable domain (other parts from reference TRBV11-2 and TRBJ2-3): EAGVAQSPRYKIIEKRQSVAFWCNPISGHATLYWYQQILGQGPKLLIQFQNNGVVDDSQLPKDRFSAERLKGVDSTLKIQPAKLEDSAVYLCASSLSYTQYFGPGTRLTVL.

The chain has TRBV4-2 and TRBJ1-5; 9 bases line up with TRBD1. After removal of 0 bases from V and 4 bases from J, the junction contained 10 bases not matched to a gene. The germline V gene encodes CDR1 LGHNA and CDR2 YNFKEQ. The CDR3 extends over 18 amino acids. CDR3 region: CASSQDDRGTLRNQPQHF. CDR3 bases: TGTGCCAGCAGCCAAGATGACAGGGGGACTCTTCGGAATCAGCCCCAGCATTTT.

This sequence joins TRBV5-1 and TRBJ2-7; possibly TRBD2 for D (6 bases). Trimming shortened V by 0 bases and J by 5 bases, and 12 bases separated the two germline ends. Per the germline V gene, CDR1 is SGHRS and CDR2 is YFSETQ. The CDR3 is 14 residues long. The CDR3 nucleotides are TGCGCCAGCAGCTTGGTGCGGGAAGCCAACGAGCAGTACTTC. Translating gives CASSLVREANEQYF.

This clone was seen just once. The CDR3 sequence: CASSERRGQGRDGYTF. In DNA form, the CDR3 reads TGTGCCAGCAGTGAAAGGCGGGGCCAGGGAAGGGATGGCTACACCTTC. The chain has TRBV6-1 and TRBJ1-2, with a tentative D call TRBD1 (5 bases). The CDR3 contains 16 residues. From germline, CDR1 is MNHNS and CDR2 SASEGT. V lost 2 bases, J lost 6 bases, and 19 bases lay in between.

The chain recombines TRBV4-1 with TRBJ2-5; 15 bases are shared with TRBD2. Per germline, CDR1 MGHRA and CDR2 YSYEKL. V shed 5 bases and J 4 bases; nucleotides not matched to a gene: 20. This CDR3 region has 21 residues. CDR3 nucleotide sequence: TGCGCCAGCAGCAAATACTTGCCGGGGACTAGCGGGAGGAAAGATGGAGAGACCCAGTACTTC. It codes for CASSKYLPGTSGRKDGETQYF.

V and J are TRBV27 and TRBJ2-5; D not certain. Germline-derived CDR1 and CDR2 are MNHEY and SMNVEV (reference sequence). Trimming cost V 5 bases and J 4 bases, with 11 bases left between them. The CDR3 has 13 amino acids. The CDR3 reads CASSGTVRETQYF. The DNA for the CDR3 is TGTGCCAGCAGTGGAACGGTGAGAGAGACCCAGTACTTC.

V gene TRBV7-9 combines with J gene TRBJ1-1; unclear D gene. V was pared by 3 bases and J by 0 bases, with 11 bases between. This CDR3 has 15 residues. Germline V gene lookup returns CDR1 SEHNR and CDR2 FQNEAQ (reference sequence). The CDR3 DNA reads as TGTGCCAGCAGCTTGGTCGGCAGAGTGAACACTGAAGCTTTCTTT. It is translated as CASSLVGRVNTEAFF.

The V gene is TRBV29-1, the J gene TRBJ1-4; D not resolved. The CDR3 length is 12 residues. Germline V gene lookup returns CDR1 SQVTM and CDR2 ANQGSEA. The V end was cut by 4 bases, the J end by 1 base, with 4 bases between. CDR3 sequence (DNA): TGCAGCGTTGCAGTAACTAATGAAAAACTGTTTTTT. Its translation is CSVAVTNEKLFF.

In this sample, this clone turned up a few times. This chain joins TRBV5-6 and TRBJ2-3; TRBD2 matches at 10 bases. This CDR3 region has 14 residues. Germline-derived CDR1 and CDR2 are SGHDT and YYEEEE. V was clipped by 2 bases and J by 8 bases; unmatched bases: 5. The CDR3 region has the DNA TGTGCCAGCAGCTTTACTAGCGGGAAAGGTACGCAGTATTTT. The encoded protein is CASSFTSGKGTQYF. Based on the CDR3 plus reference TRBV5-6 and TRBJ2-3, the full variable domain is DAGVTQSPTHLIKTRGQQVTLRCSPKSGHDTVSWYQQALGQGPQFIFQYYEEEERQRGNFPDRFSGHQFPNYSSELNVNALLLGDSALYLCASSFTSGKGTQYFGPGTRLTVL.

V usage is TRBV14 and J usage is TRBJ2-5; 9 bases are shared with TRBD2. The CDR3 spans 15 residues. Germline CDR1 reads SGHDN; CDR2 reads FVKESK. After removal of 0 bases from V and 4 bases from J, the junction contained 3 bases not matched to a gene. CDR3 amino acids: CASSQDSGSGETQYF. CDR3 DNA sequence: TGTGCCAGCAGCCAAGATAGCGGGAGTGGAGAGACCCAGTACTTC.

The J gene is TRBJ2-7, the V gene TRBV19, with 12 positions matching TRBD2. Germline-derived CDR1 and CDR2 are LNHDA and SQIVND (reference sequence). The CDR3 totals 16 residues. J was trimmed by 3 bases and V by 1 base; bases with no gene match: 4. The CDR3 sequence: CASSIGTSGNLYEQYF. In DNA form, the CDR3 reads TGTGCCAGTAGTATAGGGACTAGCGGGAACCTCTACGAGCAGTACTTC.

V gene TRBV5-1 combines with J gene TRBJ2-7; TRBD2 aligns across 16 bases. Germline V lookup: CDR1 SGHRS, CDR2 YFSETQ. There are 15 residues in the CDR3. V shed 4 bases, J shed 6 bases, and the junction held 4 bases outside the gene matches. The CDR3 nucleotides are TGCGCCAGCAGCGGGACTAGCGGGAGGGCCGGCGAGCAGTACTTC. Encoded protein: CASSGTSGRAGEQYF.

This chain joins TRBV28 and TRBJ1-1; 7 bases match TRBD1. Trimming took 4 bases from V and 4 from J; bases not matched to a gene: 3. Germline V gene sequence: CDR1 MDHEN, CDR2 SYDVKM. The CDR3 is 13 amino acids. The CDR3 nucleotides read TGTGCCAGCAGTTCAGGGGGGGCCACTGAAGCTTTCTTT. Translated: CASSSGGATEAFF. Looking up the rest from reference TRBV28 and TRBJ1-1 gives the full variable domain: DVKVTQSSRYLVKRTGEKVFLECVQDMDHENMFWYRQDPGLGLRLIYFSYDVKMKEKGDIPEGYSVSREKKERFSLILESASTNQTSMYLCASSSGGATEAFFGQGTRLTVV.

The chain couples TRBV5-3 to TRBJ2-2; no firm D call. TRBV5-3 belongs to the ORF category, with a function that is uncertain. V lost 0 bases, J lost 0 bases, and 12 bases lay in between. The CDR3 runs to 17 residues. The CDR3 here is CARSLGGQNSNTGELFF. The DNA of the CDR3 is TGTGCCAGAAGCTTGGGGGGTCAAAATTCGAACACCGGGGAGCTGTTTTTT.

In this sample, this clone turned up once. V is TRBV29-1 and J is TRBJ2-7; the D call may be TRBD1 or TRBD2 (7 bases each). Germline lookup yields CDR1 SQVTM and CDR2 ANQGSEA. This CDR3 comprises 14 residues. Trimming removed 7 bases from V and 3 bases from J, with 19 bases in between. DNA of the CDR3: TGCAGCGCAGGGGGGTTCAGCGGGAACTACGAGCAGTACTTC. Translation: CSAGGFSGNYEQYF.

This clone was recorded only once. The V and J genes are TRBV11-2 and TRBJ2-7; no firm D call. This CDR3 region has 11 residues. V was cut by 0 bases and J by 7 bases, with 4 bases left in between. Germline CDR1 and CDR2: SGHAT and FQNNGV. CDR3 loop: CASSLEREQYF. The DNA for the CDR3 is TGTGCCAGCAGCTTAGAGCGGGAGCAGTACTTC.